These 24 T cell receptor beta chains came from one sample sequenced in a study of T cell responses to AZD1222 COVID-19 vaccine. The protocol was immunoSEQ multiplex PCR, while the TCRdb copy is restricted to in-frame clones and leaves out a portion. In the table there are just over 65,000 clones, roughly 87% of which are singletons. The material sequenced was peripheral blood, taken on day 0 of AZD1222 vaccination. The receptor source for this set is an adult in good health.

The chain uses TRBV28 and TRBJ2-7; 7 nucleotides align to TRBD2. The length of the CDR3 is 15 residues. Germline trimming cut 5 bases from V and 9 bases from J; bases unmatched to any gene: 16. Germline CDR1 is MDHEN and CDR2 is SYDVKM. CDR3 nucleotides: TGTGCCAGCAGTCCCTCTGGGGGGGGAGGGCCTTGGCAGTACTTC. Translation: CASSPSGGGGPWQYF.

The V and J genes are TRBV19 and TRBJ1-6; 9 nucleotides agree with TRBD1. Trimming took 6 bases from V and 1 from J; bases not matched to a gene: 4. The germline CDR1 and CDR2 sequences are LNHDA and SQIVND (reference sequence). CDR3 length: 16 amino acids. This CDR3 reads CASRRDRASYNSPLHF. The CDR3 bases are TGTGCCAGTAGGAGGGACAGGGCATCCTATAATTCACCCCTCCACTTT.

CDR3 amino acids: CASSRQTGTGELFF. DNA of the CDR3: TGTGCCAGCAGCCGACAAACAGGGACCGGGGAGCTGTTTTTT. J is TRBJ2-2 and V is TRBV5-4, with TRBD1 as a possible D gene (6 bases). The CDR3 loop spans 14 amino acids. Germline V gives CDR1 SGHNT, CDR2 YYREEE (reference sequence). V was pared by 4 bases and J by 5 bases, with 12 bases between. Full variable domain (remainder filled in from reference TRBV5-4 and TRBJ2-2): ETGVTQSPTHLIKTRGQQVTLRCSSQSGHNTVSWYQQALGQGPQFIFQYYREEENGRGNFPPRFSGLQFPNYSSELNVNALELDDSALYLCASSRQTGTGELFFGEGSRLTVL.

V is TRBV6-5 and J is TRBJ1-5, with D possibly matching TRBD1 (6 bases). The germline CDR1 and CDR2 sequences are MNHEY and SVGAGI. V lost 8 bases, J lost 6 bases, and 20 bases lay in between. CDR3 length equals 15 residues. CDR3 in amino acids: CASSTRGIGGQPQHF. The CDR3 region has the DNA TGTGCCAGCTCCACCAGGGGAATCGGAGGTCAGCCCCAGCATTTT.

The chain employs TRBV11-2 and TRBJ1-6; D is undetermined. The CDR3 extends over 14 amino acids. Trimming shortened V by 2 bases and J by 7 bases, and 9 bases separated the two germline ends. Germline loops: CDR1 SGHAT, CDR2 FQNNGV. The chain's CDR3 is CASSLTDSNSPLHF. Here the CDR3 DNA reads TGTGCCAGCAGCTTAACAGATTCAAATTCACCCCTCCACTTT. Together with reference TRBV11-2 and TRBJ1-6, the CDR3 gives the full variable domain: EAGVAQSPRYKIIEKRQSVAFWCNPISGHATLYWYQQILGQGPKLLIQFQNNGVVDDSQLPKDRFSAERLKGVDSTLKIQPAKLEDSAVYLCASSLTDSNSPLHFGNGTRLTVT.

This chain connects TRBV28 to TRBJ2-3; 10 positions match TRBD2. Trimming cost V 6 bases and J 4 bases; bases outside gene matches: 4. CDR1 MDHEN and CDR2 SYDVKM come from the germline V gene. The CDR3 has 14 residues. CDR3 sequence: CASRIAGGPDTQYF. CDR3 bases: TGTGCCAGCAGAATAGCGGGAGGACCAGATACGCAGTATTTT.

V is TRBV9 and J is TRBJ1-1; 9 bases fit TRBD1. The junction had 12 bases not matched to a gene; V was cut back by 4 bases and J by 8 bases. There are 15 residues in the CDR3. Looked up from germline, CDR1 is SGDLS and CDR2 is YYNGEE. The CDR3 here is CASSYRQGGVGEAFF. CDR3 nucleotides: TGTGCCAGCAGCTATCGACAGGGGGGCGTCGGGGAAGCTTTCTTT.

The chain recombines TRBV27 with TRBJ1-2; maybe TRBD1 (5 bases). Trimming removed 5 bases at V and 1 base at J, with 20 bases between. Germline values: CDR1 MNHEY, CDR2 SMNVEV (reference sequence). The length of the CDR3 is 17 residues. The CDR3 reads CASSGGWGAGFNYGYTF. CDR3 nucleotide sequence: TGTGCCAGCAGTGGGGGGTGGGGCGCGGGGTTTAACTATGGCTACACCTTC.

CDR3 nucleotides: TGTGCCAGCAGTATCGACAGGGACTATGAAAAACTGTTTTTT. Its protein is CASSIDRDYEKLFF. V and J are TRBV7-9 and TRBJ1-4, with TRBD1 matching 7 bases. CDR1 and CDR2 from the germline V gene are SEHNR and FQNEAQ (reference sequence). Unmatched junction bases numbered 7, after V lost 6 bases and J lost 6 bases. The CDR3 loop spans 14 amino acids.

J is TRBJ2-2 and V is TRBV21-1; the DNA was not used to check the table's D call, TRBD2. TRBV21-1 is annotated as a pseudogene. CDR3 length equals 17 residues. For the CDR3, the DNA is TGTGCCAGCAGCAAAGGGGGGAGGCAGAATCACACCGGGGAGCTGTTTTTT. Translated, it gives CASSKGGRQNHTGELFF.

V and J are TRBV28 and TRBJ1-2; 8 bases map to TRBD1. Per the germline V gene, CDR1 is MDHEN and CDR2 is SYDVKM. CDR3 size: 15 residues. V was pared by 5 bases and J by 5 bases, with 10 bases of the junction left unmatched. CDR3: CASSPGGTGRYGYTF. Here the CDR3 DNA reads TGTGCCAGCAGTCCCGGGGGGACAGGTCGATATGGCTACACCTTC.

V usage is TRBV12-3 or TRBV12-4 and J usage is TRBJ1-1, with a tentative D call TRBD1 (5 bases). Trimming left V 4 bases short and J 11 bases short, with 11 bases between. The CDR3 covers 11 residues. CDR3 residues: CASSWGETAFF. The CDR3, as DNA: TGTGCCAGCAGTTGGGGGGAAACGGCTTTCTTT.

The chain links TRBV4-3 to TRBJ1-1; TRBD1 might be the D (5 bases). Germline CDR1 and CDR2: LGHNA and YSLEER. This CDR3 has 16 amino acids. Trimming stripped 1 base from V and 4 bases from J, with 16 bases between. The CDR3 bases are TGCGCCAGCAGCCAAGCAGGGTTCCGTGGAGGCACTGAAGCTTTCTTT. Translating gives CASSQAGFRGGTEAFF.

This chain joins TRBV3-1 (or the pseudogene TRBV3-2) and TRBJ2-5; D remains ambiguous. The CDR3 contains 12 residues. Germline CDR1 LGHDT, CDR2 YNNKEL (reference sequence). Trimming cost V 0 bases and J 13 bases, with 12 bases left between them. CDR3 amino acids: CASSQEGAGRYF. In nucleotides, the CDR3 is TGTGCCAGCAGCCAAGAAGGCGCAGGCAGGTACTTC.

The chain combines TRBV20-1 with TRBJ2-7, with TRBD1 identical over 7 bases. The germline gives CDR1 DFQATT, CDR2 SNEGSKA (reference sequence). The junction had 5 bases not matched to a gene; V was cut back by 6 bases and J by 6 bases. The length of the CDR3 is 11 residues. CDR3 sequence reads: CSALNRGEQYF. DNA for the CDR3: TGCAGTGCCTTAAACAGGGGCGAGCAGTACTTC.

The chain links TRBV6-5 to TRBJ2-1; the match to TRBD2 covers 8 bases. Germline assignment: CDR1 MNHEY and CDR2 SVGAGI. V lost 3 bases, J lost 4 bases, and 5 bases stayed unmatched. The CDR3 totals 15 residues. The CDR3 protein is CASSYGTRTYNEQFF. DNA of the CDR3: TGTGCCAGCAGTTATGGGACTAGAACGTACAATGAGCAGTTCTTC.

CDR3: CASSKFVSRLAGGYNEQFF. The DNA of the CDR3 is TGTGCCAGTAGTAAATTTGTTTCCCGACTAGCGGGAGGGTACAATGAGCAGTTCTTC. The V and J genes are TRBV19 and TRBJ2-1; TRBD2 matches 14 bases. Germline V gene sequence: CDR1 LNHDA, CDR2 SQIVND (reference sequence). V trimming: 4 bases; J trimming: 4 bases; junction bases outside the gene matches: 12. The CDR3 has 19 residues.

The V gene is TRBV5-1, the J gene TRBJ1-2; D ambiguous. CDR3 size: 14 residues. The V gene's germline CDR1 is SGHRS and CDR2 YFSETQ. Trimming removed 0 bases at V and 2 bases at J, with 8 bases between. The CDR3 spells CASSLAPANYGYTF. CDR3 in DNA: TGCGCCAGCAGCTTGGCCCCAGCCAACTATGGCTACACCTTC.

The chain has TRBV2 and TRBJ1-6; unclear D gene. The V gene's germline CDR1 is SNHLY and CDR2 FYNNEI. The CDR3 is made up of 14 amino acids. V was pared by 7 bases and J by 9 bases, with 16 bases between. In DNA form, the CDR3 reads TGTGCCAGCACTGGAGGAGGGAGCGCTTCACCCCTCCACTTT. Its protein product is CASTGGGSASPLHF.

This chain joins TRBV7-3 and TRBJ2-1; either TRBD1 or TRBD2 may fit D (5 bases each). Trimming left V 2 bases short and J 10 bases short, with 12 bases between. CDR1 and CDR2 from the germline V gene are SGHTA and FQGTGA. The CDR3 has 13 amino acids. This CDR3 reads CASSLDSGPEQFF. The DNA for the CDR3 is TGTGCCAGCAGCTTAGATTCGGGACCCGAGCAGTTCTTC.

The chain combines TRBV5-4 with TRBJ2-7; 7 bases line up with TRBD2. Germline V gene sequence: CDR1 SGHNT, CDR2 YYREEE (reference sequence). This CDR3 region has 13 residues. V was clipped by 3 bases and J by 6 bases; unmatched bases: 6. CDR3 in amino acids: CASSSGLPAEQYF. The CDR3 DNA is TGTGCCAGCAGCTCGGGACTACCCGCCGAGCAGTACTTC.

CDR3 in DNA: TGCGCCAGCAGCTTAAACCGGGACAGATTCTATGGCTACACCTTC. Protein sequence: CASSLNRDRFYGYTF. The genes are TRBV5-1 and TRBJ1-2; 7 bases align to TRBD1. After removal of 2 bases from V and 4 bases from J, the junction contained 8 bases not matched to a gene. The CDR3 covers 15 residues. The germline CDR1 and CDR2 sequences are SGHRS and YFSETQ.

The CDR3 here is CASKQDRGLTDTQYF. Here the CDR3 DNA reads TGTGCCAGCAAGCAGGACAGGGGGTTAACAGATACGCAGTATTTT. This chain links TRBV2 with TRBJ2-3; 10 bases agree with TRBD1. Trimming removed 7 bases from V and 3 bases from J; junction bases left unmatched: 7. Germline lookup yields CDR1 SNHLY and CDR2 FYNNEI. The CDR3 consists of 15 residues.

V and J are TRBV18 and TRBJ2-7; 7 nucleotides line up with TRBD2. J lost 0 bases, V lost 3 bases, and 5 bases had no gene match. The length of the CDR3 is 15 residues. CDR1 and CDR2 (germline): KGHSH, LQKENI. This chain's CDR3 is CASSPWGGSSYEQYF. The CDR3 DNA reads TGTGCCAGCTCACCTTGGGGCGGGAGCTCCTACGAGCAGTACTTC.